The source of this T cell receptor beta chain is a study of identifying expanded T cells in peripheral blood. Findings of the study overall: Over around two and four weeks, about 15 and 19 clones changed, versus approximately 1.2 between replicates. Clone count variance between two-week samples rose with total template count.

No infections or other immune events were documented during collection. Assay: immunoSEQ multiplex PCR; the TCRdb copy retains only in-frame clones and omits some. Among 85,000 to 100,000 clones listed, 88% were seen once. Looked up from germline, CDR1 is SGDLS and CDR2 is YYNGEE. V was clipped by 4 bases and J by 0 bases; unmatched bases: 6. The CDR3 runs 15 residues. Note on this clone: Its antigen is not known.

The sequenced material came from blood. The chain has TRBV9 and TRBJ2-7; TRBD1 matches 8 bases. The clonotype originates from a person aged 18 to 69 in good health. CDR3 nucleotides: TGTGCCAGCAGCAGCCAGGGGGCCCCCTCCTACGAGCAGTACTTC. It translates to CASSSQGAPSYEQYF. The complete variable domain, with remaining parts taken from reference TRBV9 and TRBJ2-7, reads DSGVTQTPKHLITATGQRVTLRCSPRSGDLSVYWYQQSLDQGLQFLIQYYNGEERAKGNILERFSAQQFPDLHSELNLSSLELGDSALYFCASSSQGAPSYEQYFGPGTRLTVT.